This entry is about one T cell receptor beta chain. Seattle participants joined during active infection and were tracked over time. The sample originates from a study of blood T cell repertoires in COVID-19. The wider study: Both acute and convalescent COVID-19 samples were obtained from the United States, Italy and Spain. PBMCs, B-cell-depleted T cells, or T cells provided the cDNA or gDNA that made up the material.

Per the study methods: Nucleated cell counts were estimated from reference gene primer amplification. Generated by immunoSEQ multiplex PCR, the TCRdb table keeps only in-frame clones and is missing some. V and J calls plus clone size are reproduced from that table; the DNA served to infer D and trimming. The table has about 270,000 clones, less than 90% seen once. V gave up 3 bases and J gave up 2 bases, with 14 bases separating them. The CDR3 has 16 residues. The germline V gene has CDR1 LNHDA and CDR2 SQIVND (reference sequence). The sequence was obtained from a woman aged 30 to 39 with COVID-19, enrolled during active disease. The specimen was peripheral blood. The V gene is TRBV19, the J gene TRBJ1-5, with D unresolved. CDR3 sequence (DNA): TGTGCCAGTAGTATTAGGCTGACTACGGGCAATCAGCCCCAGCATTTT. As protein: CASSIRLTTGNQPQHF.